Below, 21 T cell receptor beta chains from the same sample are listed, as sequenced in a study of CD8 T cells in Susac syndrome. Random hexamers were used to reverse transcribe about 0.45 to 1 ug of RNA. In TCRdb, the immunoSEQ multiplex PCR reads were re-called with MiXCR into one record per CDR3 protein. The sample has more than 110,000 distinct CDR3 sequences; nearly 95% are singletons. Sequenced material: CD8+ T cells from PBMCs. The receptor source for this set is a human donor in good health.

The gene calls are TRBV6-1 and TRBJ2-1, with D tentatively TRBD1 (5 bases). The V gene's germline CDR1 is MNHNS and CDR2 SASEGT. V was clipped by 8 bases and J by 7 bases, with 9 bases between them. This CDR3 has 11 residues. CDR3 coding DNA: TGTGCCAGCTGGGGCGGAAATGAGCAGTTCTTC. Translated, it gives CASWGGNEQFF.

A single count supports this clonotype. V and J are TRBV9 and TRBJ1-1; D uncertain. Germline V lookup: CDR1 SGDLS, CDR2 YYNGEE. The CDR3 spans 13 residues. V dropped 3 bases and J dropped 0 bases, with 6 bases sitting between them. Written as DNA, the CDR3 is TGTGCCAGCAGCGGGCAAGTGAACACTGAAGCTTTCTTT. This codes for CASSGQVNTEAFF.

This sequence joins TRBV14 and TRBJ2-1; a possible D gene is TRBD2 (6 bases). There are 16 residues in the CDR3. Germline CDR1 is SGHDN and CDR2 is FVKESK. The V end lost 3 bases, the J end lost 5 bases, and 17 bases lay between the germline ends. CDR3 sequence: CASSQSRLALNNEQFF. As DNA, the CDR3 is TGTGCCAGCAGCCAGTCGAGGCTAGCGCTAAACAATGAGCAGTTCTTC.

This clonotype has just one count. The rearrangement joins TRBV24-1 to TRBJ2-1; D is unclear. This CDR3 spans 12 amino acids. Trimming took off 1 base at V and 12 bases at J, with 9 bases between the two ends. Germline V CDR1 and CDR2: KGHDR, SFDVKD. The CDR3, as DNA: TGTGCCACCAGTGATTTACTGCTAGGGCAGTTCTTC. Protein sequence: CATSDLLLGQFF.

V is TRBV4-1 and J is TRBJ2-7, with D perhaps given as TRBD1 or TRBD2 (6 bases each). The CDR3 loop spans 12 amino acids. The V end was cut by 1 base, the J end by 7 bases, with 8 bases between. The germline V gene has CDR1 MGHRA and CDR2 YSYEKL. The CDR3 protein is CASSQVGGEQYF. The CDR3 DNA sequence: TGCGCCAGCAGCCAAGTAGGGGGGGAGCAGTACTTC.

The chain combines TRBV29-1 with TRBJ2-7; possible D gene TRBD1, 5 bases. This CDR3 has 14 amino acids. Looked up from germline, CDR1 is SQVTM and CDR2 is ANQGSEA. Trimming shortened V by 6 bases and J by 2 bases, and 17 bases separated the two germline ends. The DNA of the CDR3 is TGCAGCGTCCTTTCAGGACAAGTGGCCTACGAGCAGTACTTC. It specifies CSVLSGQVAYEQYF.

V usage is TRBV27 and J usage is TRBJ2-7; no reliable D call. Germline values: CDR1 MNHEY, CDR2 SMNVEV (reference sequence). Trimming took 3 bases from V and 2 from J, leaving 8 bases between them. The CDR3 spans 13 residues. In DNA form, the CDR3 reads TGTGCCAGCAGTTTCGCCCAACCCTACGAGCAGTACTTC. Translating it yields CASSFAQPYEQYF.

The chain links TRBV27 to TRBJ1-2; D may be TRBD1 (5 bases). Germline lookup yields CDR1 MNHEY and CDR2 SMNVEV (reference sequence). Trimming took off 5 bases at V and 7 bases at J, with 14 bases between the two ends. This CDR3 has 13 residues. In DNA, the CDR3 is TGTGCCAGCAGTGCCGGGGGAACTTTTGGCTACACCTTC. It yields the protein CASSAGGTFGYTF.

The V call is TRBV4-3, the J call TRBJ2-5; 9 bases are a match to TRBD2. Germline CDR1 LGHNA, CDR2 YSLEER. With 4 bases clipped from V and 5 bases from J, the junction kept 14 bases outside the gene matches. The CDR3 consists of 17 residues. CDR3 in DNA: TGCGCCAGCAGCCCTCGAGTAGCGGGAGAGTATGGGGAGACCCAGTACTTC. The encoded protein is CASSPRVAGEYGETQYF.

The gene calls are TRBV5-6 and TRBJ2-1, with TRBD2 matching over 12 bases. The CDR3 length is 14 residues. V trimming: 9 bases; J trimming: 4 bases; junction bases outside the gene matches: 5. The germline gives CDR1 SGHDT, CDR2 YYEEEE. Here the CDR3 reads CATQLAGGYNEQFF. The CDR3 region has the DNA TGTGCCACCCAACTAGCGGGAGGATACAATGAGCAGTTCTTC. Full variable domain (rest looked up from reference TRBV5-6 and TRBJ2-1): DAGVTQSPTHLIKTRGQQVTLRCSPKSGHDTVSWYQQALGQGPQFIFQYYEEEERQRGNFPDRFSGHQFPNYSSELNVNALLLGDSALYLCATQLAGGYNEQFFGPGTRLTVL.

This clonotype was recorded only once. The V gene is TRBV29-1, the J gene TRBJ2-1; D remains unclear. Between the trimmed V and J ends, which lost 4 bases and 5 bases, there was a span of 9 bases. Germline-derived CDR1 and CDR2 are SQVTM and ANQGSEA. The CDR3 extends over 12 amino acids. The CDR3 loop is CSVADQDNEQFF. As DNA, the CDR3 is TGCAGCGTTGCAGACCAAGACAATGAGCAGTTCTTC.

The chain carries TRBV4-2 and TRBJ1-2; D is perhaps TRBD1 (6 bases). The CDR3 consists of 15 residues. V lost 0 bases, J lost 1 base, and 9 bases lay in between. The germline CDR1 and CDR2 sequences are LGHNA and YNFKEQ. As DNA, the CDR3 is TGTGCCAGCAGCCAAGAGCCAGGGGTTAACTATGGCTACACCTTC. This encodes CASSQEPGVNYGYTF.

This sequence joins TRBV9 and TRBJ1-1; no clear D gene. This CDR3 has 13 residues. The germline V gene encodes CDR1 SGDLS and CDR2 YYNGEE. The ends were cut back, 4 bases at V and 0 bases at J, with 7 bases in the middle. The CDR3 spells CASSPKMNTEAFF. The CDR3 DNA sequence: TGTGCCAGCAGCCCAAAGATGAACACTGAAGCTTTCTTT. Looking up the rest from reference TRBV9 and TRBJ1-1 gives the full variable domain: DSGVTQTPKHLITATGQRVTLRCSPRSGDLSVYWYQQSLDQGLQFLIQYYNGEERAKGNILERFSAQQFPDLHSELNLSSLELGDSALYFCASSPKMNTEAFFGQGTRLTVV.

This rearrangement joins TRBV27 to TRBJ2-7, with unresolved D. CDR3 length equals 14 residues. Germline assignment: CDR1 MNHEY and CDR2 SMNVEV (reference sequence). The V gene lost 3 bases and the J gene lost 4 bases, with 13 bases spanning the gap. Written as DNA, the CDR3 is TGTGCCAGCAGTTTTCTGTCAGGCAAGTACGAGCAGTACTTC. This encodes CASSFLSGKYEQYF.

The chain joins TRBV3-1 to TRBJ1-1; a weak D match, TRBD1 (5 bases). Germline V gene data show CDR1 as LGHDT and CDR2 as YNNKEL (reference sequence). The CDR3 spans 12 residues. The V end lost 8 bases, the J end lost 12 bases, and 19 bases lay between the germline ends. The CDR3 protein is CASLPPQGFPFF. CDR3 DNA sequence: TGTGCCAGCTTACCCCCCCAGGGATTTCCTTTCTTT.

This chain connects TRBV24-1 to TRBJ2-1; 7 bases match TRBD2. CDR1 is KGHDR and CDR2 is SFDVKD in the germline V gene. V was clipped by 1 base and J by 4 bases; unmatched bases: 18. This CDR3 is 20 amino acids long. Here the CDR3 reads CATSDFSSGGIREAYNEQFF. DNA of the CDR3: TGTGCCACCAGTGATTTTTCTAGCGGAGGCATACGTGAAGCTTACAATGAGCAGTTCTTC.

This sequence joins TRBV3-1 and TRBJ2-1; tentatively, D is TRBD1 (5 bases). Germline V gene lookup returns CDR1 LGHDT and CDR2 YNNKEL (reference sequence). This CDR3 is 13 amino acids long. V gave up 1 base and J gave up 5 bases, with 6 bases separating them. The DNA for the CDR3 is TGTGCCAGCAGCCAAGTAGGGGACAATGAGCAGTTCTTC. Its translation: CASSQVGDNEQFF.

The V call is TRBV27, the J call TRBJ1-2, with a weak D call TRBD1 (5 bases). This CDR3 is 14 amino acids long. The V gene's germline CDR1 is MNHEY and CDR2 SMNVEV (reference sequence). V was clipped by 6 bases and J by 3 bases, with 14 bases between them. The CDR3: CASSNRDGHYGYTF. The CDR3 DNA is TGTGCCAGCAGCAACCGGGACGGGCACTATGGCTACACCTTC.

The genes are TRBV28 and TRBJ2-7; 10 nucleotides align to TRBD2. The J segment lost 4 bases and the V segment lost 10 bases, leaving 7 bases of the junction unmatched. The CDR3 loop spans 13 amino acids. Germline V gives CDR1 MDHEN, CDR2 SYDVKM. CDR3 protein: CATTLAGVYEQYF. The CDR3 DNA reads as TGTGCCACCACCCTAGCGGGAGTTTACGAGCAGTACTTC.

The chain carries TRBV28 and TRBJ1-1; D ambiguous. The CDR3 is 17 residues long. V lost 6 bases, J lost 0 bases, and 20 bases lay in between. Per the germline V gene, CDR1 is MDHEN and CDR2 is SYDVKM. CDR3 in amino acids: CASSRSSAGIMNTEAFF. The CDR3 DNA follows: TGTGCCAGCAGCCGTTCATCGGCAGGAATTATGAACACTGAAGCTTTCTTT.

For this clonotype: The germline gene is not matched at one end of the junction; a read error may be the cause. The chain carries TRBV12-3 or TRBV12-4 and TRBJ1-2, with TRBD1 identical over 7 bases. This CDR3 has 13 residues. The CDR3 DNA reads as TGTGCCAGCAGTTTGCCAGGGGGGCGAGTGACTCACTTC. Its protein is CASSLPGGRVTHF.